This entry lists 25 T cell receptor beta chains sequenced from one sample in a study of lymphopenia after photon versus proton radiotherapy. Only in-frame clones appear in the TCRdb table, and some are missing; sequencing was by immunoSEQ multiplex PCR. The sample carries around 55,000 clones, around 84% recorded once. The sample consisted of peripheral blood, taken from a patient treated with proton-based radiotherapy. The receptors were sampled from a man in his 60s with pancreatic cancer.

A single count supports this clone. The chain recombines TRBV1 with TRBJ2-2; the tabulated D call, TRBD1, remains unverified against the DNA. TRBV1 is noted as a pseudogene. The CDR3 has 16 amino acids. For the CDR3, the DNA is TGCACCAGCAGCTGCGCAGGGGGCGGTGGCACCGGGGAGCTGTTTTTT. This gives the protein CTSSCAGGGGTGELFF.

The rearrangement links TRBV18 to TRBJ2-1; no clear D. Trimming shortened V by 1 base and J by 8 bases, and 15 bases separated the two germline ends. Germline V CDR1 and CDR2: KGHSH, LQKENI. The CDR3 loop spans 15 amino acids. In DNA, the CDR3 is TGTGCCAGCTCACCACGGTCAGGTAGTGGCGATGAGCAGTTCTTC. Amino acid sequence: CASSPRSGSGDEQFF.

This clone has a single count. V gene TRBV28 combines with J gene TRBJ2-7; D perhaps matches TRBD1 (5 bases). Germline CDR1 reads MDHEN; CDR2 reads SYDVKM. With 8 bases removed from V and 0 bases from J, the gap between germline ends came to 11 bases. The CDR3 extends over 13 amino acids. In DNA, the CDR3 is TGTGCCAGCTCCCTAGGGGCCTCCTACGAGCAGTACTTC. This codes for CASSLGASYEQYF. The variable domain in full, completed from reference TRBV28 and TRBJ2-7, reads DVKVTQSSRYLVKRTGEKVFLECVQDMDHENMFWYRQDPGLGLRLIYFSYDVKMKEKGDIPEGYSVSREKKERFSLILESASTNQTSMYLCASSLGASYEQYFGPGTRLTVT.

The rearrangement joins TRBV11-2 to TRBJ2-7, with 9 bases aligning to TRBD2. The length of the CDR3 is 15 residues. V trimming: 5 bases; J trimming: 0 bases; junction bases outside the gene matches: 5. CDR1 SGHAT and CDR2 FQNNGV come from the germline V gene. CDR3 amino acids: CASSLRTSASYEQYF. CDR3 nucleotides: TGTGCCAGCAGCCTACGGACTAGCGCCTCCTACGAGCAGTACTTC. Combining the CDR3 with reference TRBV11-2 and TRBJ2-7 gives the whole variable domain EAGVAQSPRYKIIEKRQSVAFWCNPISGHATLYWYQQILGQGPKLLIQFQNNGVVDDSQLPKDRFSAERLKGVDSTLKIQPAKLEDSAVYLCASSLRTSASYEQYFGPGTRLTVT.

Comments on this clone: The junction departs from germline at one end; a sequencing error may be responsible. The chain recombines TRBV7-7 with TRBJ2-2; 9 bases fit TRBD1. The CDR3 extends over 15 amino acids. Germline CDR1 and CDR2: SSHAT and FNYEAQ (reference sequence). The CDR3 nucleotides read TGTGCTAGCAGCCACGAAGGACAGGGGTTCGGGGAGCTGTTTTTT. This gives the protein CASSHEGQGFGELFF.

The J gene is TRBJ2-7, the V gene TRBV28; 13 nucleotides match TRBD2. V trimming: 4 bases; J trimming: 4 bases; junction bases outside the gene matches: 16. Germline V gene sequence: CDR1 MDHEN, CDR2 SYDVKM. There are 19 residues in the CDR3. CDR3 sequence (DNA): TGTGCCAGCAGTTCGGTGACCGGGACTAGCGGGATCGGGAGGTACGAGCAGTACTTC. Translation gives CASSSVTGTSGIGRYEQYF.

The chain uses TRBV5-1 and TRBJ2-1, with 13 bases that match TRBD2. Trimming took 4 bases from V and 7 from J; bases not matched to a gene: 5. Germline V lookup: CDR1 SGHRS, CDR2 YFSETQ. This CDR3 comprises 15 residues. The CDR3 region is CASSRTSGSFNEQFF. DNA of the CDR3: TGCGCCAGCAGCCGGACTAGCGGGAGTTTTAATGAGCAGTTCTTC.

There are a few counts of this clone. The gene calls are TRBV7-9 and TRBJ2-7, with D uncertain. From germline, CDR1 is SEHNR and CDR2 FQNEAQ (reference sequence). The CDR3 runs 13 residues. V lost 6 bases, J lost 3 bases, and 12 bases lay in between. CDR3 sequence: CASRHPLGYEQYF. The CDR3 DNA sequence: TGTGCCAGCAGGCATCCTCTGGGCTACGAGCAGTACTTC. Filled out from reference TRBV7-9 and TRBJ2-7, the complete variable domain reads DTGVSQNPRHKITKRGQNVTFRCDPISEHNRLYWYRQTLGQGPEFLTYFQNEAQLEKSRLLSDRFSAERPKGSFSTLEIQRTEQGDSAMYLCASRHPLGYEQYFGPGTRLTVT.

This clone was counted only a few times. The genes are TRBV2 and TRBJ2-1, with 14 bases identical to TRBD2. CDR3 length: 15 amino acids. V shed 6 bases and J 9 bases; nucleotides not matched to a gene: 7. The germline V gene encodes CDR1 SNHLY and CDR2 FYNNEI. As DNA, the CDR3 is TGTGCCAGCAGCATAGGGACTAGCGGGAGCAGTGAGCAGTTCTTC. This gives the protein CASSIGTSGSSEQFF. Complete variable domain (other parts from reference TRBV2 and TRBJ2-1): EPEVTQTPSHQVTQMGQEVILRCVPISNHLYFYWYRQILGQKVEFLVSFYNNEISEKSEIFDDQFSVERPDGSNFTLKIRSTKLEDSAMYFCASSIGTSGSSEQFFGPGTRLTVL.

The chain carries TRBV18 and TRBJ2-1; 11 bases fit TRBD1. The CDR3 is made up of 16 amino acids. J lost 6 bases, V lost 1 base, and 5 bases had no gene match. CDR1 and CDR2 (germline): KGHSH, LQKENI. The CDR3 DNA is TGTGCCAGCTCACCACTCGGACAGGGGGCTGTCAATGAGCAGTTCTTC. It translates to CASSPLGQGAVNEQFF.

The CDR3 reads CASSLRGAPWVGYTF. The CDR3 DNA sequence: TGTGCCAGCAGTCTACGGGGGGCGCCCTGGGTTGGCTACACCTTC. The rearrangement links TRBV6-9 to TRBJ1-2, with D perhaps TRBD1 (6 bases). Looked up from germline, CDR1 is MNHGY and CDR2 is SVAAGI. The V end lost 5 bases, the J end lost 7 bases, and 20 bases lay between the germline ends. This CDR3 is 15 amino acids long.

The sample holds one count of this clone. The chain joins TRBV7-2 to TRBJ2-7, with 7 bases aligning to TRBD2. This CDR3 has 13 amino acids. The germline V gene encodes CDR1 SGHTA and CDR2 FQGNSA. V was pared by 8 bases and J by 4 bases, with 8 bases of the junction left unmatched. In DNA form, the CDR3 reads TGTGCCAGCGGGGCGGGAGTGGGTTACGAGCAGTACTTC. This translates into CASGAGVGYEQYF.

This chain links TRBV6-6 with TRBJ1-5; weak D call: TRBD1 (6 bases). The CDR3 is 13 residues long. Germline values: CDR1 MNHNY, CDR2 SVGAGI (reference sequence). The V end was cut by 6 bases, the J end by 3 bases, with 9 bases between. CDR3 protein: CASRGGINQPQHF. The CDR3 nucleotides are TGTGCCAGCAGAGGGGGGATCAATCAGCCCCAGCATTTT.

The chain couples TRBV5-4 to TRBJ2-7; 11 bases fit TRBD1. Per the germline V gene, CDR1 is SGHNT and CDR2 is YYREEE (reference sequence). The CDR3 spans 16 residues. Trimming took 1 base from V and 6 from J; bases not matched to a gene: 9. Written as DNA, the CDR3 is TGTGCCAGCAGCTTGCCGCCGGGACAGGGGGATAGCGAGCAGTACTTC. This sequence encodes CASSLPPGQGDSEQYF.

The V call is TRBV6-1, the J call TRBJ2-7; TRBD2 matches 9 bases. This CDR3 is 17 amino acids long. V was pared by 2 bases and J by 0 bases, with 8 bases of the junction left unmatched. Germline V gene data show CDR1 as MNHNS and CDR2 as SASEGT. The CDR3 DNA sequence: TGTGCCAGCAGTGAATTCGGCGGGAGGGGCAGCTCCTACGAGCAGTACTTC. This translates into CASSEFGGRGSSYEQYF.

This sequence joins TRBV9 and TRBJ2-7; 9 bases line up with TRBD2. CDR1 SGDLS and CDR2 YYNGEE come from the germline V gene. CDR3 size: 14 residues. The J segment lost 1 base and the V segment lost 4 bases, leaving 3 bases of the junction unmatched. This chain's CDR3 is CASSPSGTSYEQYF. CDR3 coding DNA: TGTGCCAGCAGCCCTAGCGGGACTTCCTACGAGCAGTACTTC.

The V gene is TRBV14, the J gene TRBJ1-4, with D tentatively TRBD1 (6 bases). The germline gives CDR1 SGHDN, CDR2 FVKESK. This CDR3 comprises 15 residues. The ends were cut back, 4 bases at V and 4 bases at J, with 13 bases in the middle. The CDR3: CASSPLGGRNEKLFF. CDR3 bases: TGTGCCAGCAGCCCCCTGGGGGGGCGTAATGAAAAACTGTTTTTT.

V is TRBV30 and J is TRBJ2-2, with TRBD2 as a possible D gene (5 bases). V lost 0 bases and J lost 7, with 12 bases in between. This CDR3 has 14 amino acids. The germline CDR1 and CDR2 sequences are GTSNPN and SVGIG (reference sequence). The CDR3 DNA reads TGTGCCTGGAGTGTACACGGAGGAGGCGGGGAGCTGTTTTTT. Translating gives CAWSVHGGGGELFF. Full variable domain (missing parts from reference TRBV30 and TRBJ2-2): SQTIHQWPATLVQPVGSPLSLECTVEGTSNPNLYWYRQAAGRGLQLLFYSVGIGQISSEVPQNLSASRPQDRQFILSSKKLLLSDSGFYLCAWSVHGGGGELFFGEGSRLTVL.

J is TRBJ2-5 and V is TRBV28, with 9 bases aligning to TRBD1. The J call may be incorrect, as the DNA end agrees better with TRBJ2-7. The CDR3 spans 13 residues. CDR1 MDHEN and CDR2 SYDVKM come from the germline V gene. CDR3 DNA sequence: TGTGCCAGCAGCGCCGGGACAGGGTACGAGCAGTACTTC. It translates to CASSAGTGYEQYF.

This clone has more than one count but fewer than ten. The chain recombines TRBV18 with TRBJ2-3, with TRBD1 matching over 7 bases. The CDR3 totals 15 residues. V shed 4 bases and J 3 bases; nucleotides not matched to a gene: 7. Germline CDR1 and CDR2: KGHSH and LQKENI. This chain's CDR3 is CASSHRQGQTDTQYF. As DNA, the CDR3 is TGTGCCAGCTCACACCGACAGGGTCAAACAGATACGCAGTATTTT.

The chain combines TRBV7-9 with TRBJ2-5, with 10 bases identical to TRBD2. The J call may be incorrect, as the DNA end agrees better with TRBJ2-7. Germline loops: CDR1 SEHNR, CDR2 FQNEAQ (reference sequence). The CDR3 extends over 15 amino acids. The DNA of the CDR3 is TGTGCCAGCAGCCCGGGACTAGCGTCTGCCTACGAGCAGTACTTC. Its protein product is CASSPGLASAYEQYF.

This clone was detected a few times. The genes are TRBV7-8 and TRBJ2-7; D unresolved. With 4 bases removed from V and 6 bases from J, the gap between germline ends came to 10 bases. Germline V gene lookup returns CDR1 SGHVS and CDR2 FQNEAQ. The CDR3 loop spans 12 amino acids. This CDR3 reads CASSSAPSEQYF. CDR3 coding DNA: TGTGCCAGCAGCTCAGCCCCAAGCGAGCAGTACTTC.

The rearrangement links TRBV5-8 to TRBJ2-4, with 7 nucleotides matching TRBD2. V lost 4 bases, J lost 9 bases, and 13 bases stayed unmatched. The CDR3 runs 15 residues. The germline V gene has CDR1 SGHTS and CDR2 YDEGEE. The CDR3 region has the DNA TGTGCCAGCAGCGTGGCCATTGGACTAGAGAGCATTCAGTACTTC. Its translation is CASSVAIGLESIQYF.

V and J are TRBV19 and TRBJ2-6; D remains ambiguous. CDR1 LNHDA and CDR2 SQIVND come from the germline V gene (reference sequence). The CDR3 length is 15 residues. Trimming left V 3 bases short and J 2 bases short, with 8 bases between. CDR3 nucleotides: TGTGCCAGTAGTATTCCCCCTCCTGGGGCCAACGTCCTGACTTTC. Its protein is CASSIPPPGANVLTF.

The chain links TRBV27 to TRBJ2-3, with 7 bases fitting TRBD1. The CDR3 totals 15 residues. Germline assignment: CDR1 MNHEY and CDR2 SMNVEV (reference sequence). The ends lost 7 bases at V and 2 bases at J; junction bases unmatched: 9. CDR3 sequence: CASNHDRVATDTQYF. The CDR3 coding sequence is TGTGCCAGCAACCACGACAGGGTCGCCACAGATACGCAGTATTTT.